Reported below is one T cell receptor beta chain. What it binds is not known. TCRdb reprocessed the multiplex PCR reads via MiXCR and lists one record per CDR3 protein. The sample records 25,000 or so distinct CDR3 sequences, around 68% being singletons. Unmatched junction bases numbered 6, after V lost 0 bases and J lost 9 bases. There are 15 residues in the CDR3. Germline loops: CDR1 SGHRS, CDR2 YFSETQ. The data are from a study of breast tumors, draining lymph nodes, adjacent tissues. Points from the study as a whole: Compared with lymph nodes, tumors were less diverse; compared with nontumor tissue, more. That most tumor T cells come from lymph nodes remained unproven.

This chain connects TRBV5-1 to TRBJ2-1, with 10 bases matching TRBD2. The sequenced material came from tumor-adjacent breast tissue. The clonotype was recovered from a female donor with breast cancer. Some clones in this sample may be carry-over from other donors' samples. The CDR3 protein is CASSLELAGTVEQFF. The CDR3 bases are TGCGCCAGCAGCTTGGAACTAGCGGGAACGGTTGAGCAGTTCTTC.